The clone carrying this T cell receptor beta chain was recorded many times. Its cognate antigen is unknown. From genomic DNA, TCR beta CDR3 was amplified by two-round multiplex PCR. Primers specific to each TRBV and TRBJ gene drove first-round PCR. TCRdb itself ran the multiplex PCR reads through MiXCR, one entry per CDR3 protein. The table includes fewer than 15,000 distinct CDR3 sequences, approximately 40% detected once. The data stem from a study of prognosis after radiotherapy for stage I lung cancer. Study-level information: The radiotherapy was SBRT split into 3 to 5 fractions, giving a biologically effective dose of at least 100 Gy.

Germline assignment: CDR1 SNHLY and CDR2 FYNNEI. Deletions cut 2 bases from V and 3 bases from J, with 4 bases between. This CDR3 has 12 amino acids. Study conclusions and caveats: Following stereotactic body radiation therapy, unique TCR clone counts fell, with a median of around 10,000 versus 6,900.

This specimen was PBMCs, taken before or after stereotactic body radiation therapy (not recorded which). This chain links TRBV2 with TRBJ2-5; no clear D. The receptor comes from a donor over 45 with non-small cell lung cancer. CDR3 nucleotides: TGTGCCAGCAGTGAACTCAAAGAGACCCAGTACTTC. Protein sequence: CASSELKETQYF. The full variable domain, completed using reference TRBV2 and TRBJ2-5, is EPEVTQTPSHQVTQMGQEVILRCVPISNHLYFYWYRQILGQKVEFLVSFYNNEISEKSEIFDDQFSVERPDGSNFTLKIRSTKLEDSAMYFCASSELKETQYFGPGTRLLVL.